The present TCR beta chain was sequenced within a study of shared clonotypes between healthy human individuals. TCRdb's table, derived via immunoSEQ multiplex PCR, lists solely in-frame clones and lacks some. This sample has roughly 760,000 clones, with around two thirds found just once. The CDR3 sequence is 14 residues long. Trimming shortened V by 0 bases and J by 2 bases, and 7 bases separated the two germline ends. This clone has more than one count but fewer than ten. Sequences were obtained from memory CD4+ T cells sorted from blood. Subset here: CD45RA-negative fraction. V usage is TRBV23-1 and J usage is TRBJ2-5; unclear D gene. TRBV23-1 is placed among ORFs of uncertain function. The source is a woman younger than 45 in good health. The CDR3 DNA sequence: TGCGCCAGCAGTCAATCAGGCCTACAAGAGACCCAGTACTTC. Protein product: CASSQSGLQETQYF.